The rows below give T cell receptor beta chains drawn from one sample of a study of blood T cell repertoires in COVID-19. Using immunoSEQ multiplex PCR, the repertoire was profiled, and TCRdb retains in-frame clones only, with some absent. The table has about 200,000 clones, roughly 80% seen once; the top ten hold less than 11%. The material sequenced was peripheral blood. The source of these receptors is an elderly woman with acute or convalescent COVID-19. The CDR3 runs from the conserved cysteine through the conserved F or W. The D gene is left open where the match is weak. The listing skips clone size in some rows; elsewhere it reads once, few, many or a size class.

V gene	J gene	clone size	D gene	CDR3 DNA	CDR3 protein
TRBV27	TRBJ1-5	few	TRBD1	TGTGCCAGCAGTCTCACAGGGGGCGATCAGCCCCAGCATTTT	CASSLTGGDQPQHF
TRBV21-1	TRBJ2-2	NA	NA	TGTGCCAGCAGCAAAGTAGGGGGACAGGGAACCACCGGGGAGCTGTTTTTT	CASSKVGGQGTTGELFF
TRBV18	TRBJ1-1	NA	TRBD1	TGTGCCAGCTCACCCCGACAGGGGGCCCTGGTGAACACTGAAGCTTTCTTT	CASSPRQGALVNTEAFF
TRBV19	TRBJ2-1	NA	TRBD2	TGTGCCAGTAGTCCACAGGGACTAGCGGGGCCCCGTGAGGTCTTC	CASSPQGLAGPREVF
TRBV5-1	TRBJ2-2	NA	TRBD1	TGCGCCAGCAGCTCCGGGACAGGGCAAGGTACCGGGGAGCTGTTTTTT	CASSSGTGQGTGELFF
TRBV7-2	TRBJ2-1	few	TRBD2	TGTGCCAGCAGCTACGAGCGGGGGCGCGGCGATGAGCAGTTCTTC	CASSYERGRGDEQFF
TRBV3-1/TRBV3-2	TRBJ2-1	many	TRBD2	TGTGCCAGCAGCCAGCCCGGGGCGGGAGGTGCATGGGAGCAGTTCTTC	CASSQPGAGGAWEQFF
TRBV28	TRBJ2-1	NA	NA	TGTGCCAGCAGTTTGTACCCAGAAAATGAGCAGTTCTTC	CASSLYPENEQFF
TRBV6-5	TRBJ2-7	NA	NA	TGTGCCACTCCTCGGAGCTACCTCTCCTACGAGCAGTACTTC	CATPRSYLSYEQYF
TRBV19	TRBJ1-1	NA	NA	TGTGCCAGTAGTCCGAGGGCTAACGCTGAAGCTTTCTTT	CASSPRANAEAFF
TRBV7-9	TRBJ2-2	NA	TRBD1	TGTGCCAGCAGCTCCATGACAGGGGTGTTCACCGGGGAGCTGTTTTTT	CASSSMTGVFTGELFF
TRBV2	TRBJ2-5	NA	TRBD2	TGTGCCAGCAGTGAAGAGGTACTAGCGGAAGAGACCCAGTACTTC	CASSEEVLAEETQYF
TRBV9	TRBJ2-7	NA	NA	TGTGCCAGCAGCGCCCGAACCGGCGAGCAGTACTTC	CASSARTGEQYF
TRBV15	TRBJ1-1	NA	TRBD1	TGTGCCACCAGCAGAGGAAGGACAGGGGGTCTAAGGTACACTGAAGCTTTCTTT	CATSRGRTGGLRYTEAFF
TRBV6-2/TRBV6-3	TRBJ2-3	NA	TRBD1	TGTGCCAGCAGTTACACCCAATTGGACAGGGGGGCAGTATACACAGATACGCAGTATTTT	CASSYTQLDRGAVYTDTQYF
TRBV5-6	TRBJ1-5	NA	NA	TGTGCCAGCAGCTTGGCCGGGGGAAATACGGGTCAGCCCCAGCATTTT	CASSLAGGNTGQPQHF
TRBV7-2	TRBJ2-7	NA	NA	TGTGCCAGCAGCGCAGCACGGGGGAGCGCCTACGAGCAGTACTTC	CASSAARGSAYEQYF
TRBV11-2	TRBJ2-5	NA	TRBD1	TGTGCCAGCAGCCCGGACAGGGTGGAGACCCAGTACTTC	CASSPDRVETQYF
TRBV5-4	TRBJ1-1	many	NA	TGTGCCAGCAGCTTACAGGGAGGGAGGACTGAAGCTTTCTTT	CASSLQGGRTEAFF
TRBV11-2	TRBJ2-7	NA	NA	TGTGCCAGCAGCTTGTCCATTAGAAATAACGAGCAGTACTTC	CASSLSIRNNEQYF